One sample yielded the 21 T cell receptor beta chains listed below, sequenced in a study of metastatic and nonmetastatic thyroid tumors. TCRdb ran MiXCR on the PCR reads. The profile shows 43,000 or so clones, roughly 15% of them singletons. Thyroid surgery had not been preceded by any treatment in any patient. Sequencing was carried out using blood. These receptors came from a female donor with papillary thyroid cancer or a benign thyroid nodule (not recorded which). Some clones in this sample may be carry-over from other donors' samples.

About this clone itself: Germline and junction disagree at one end, which may indicate a read error. The V call is TRBV5-1, the J call TRBJ2-7; weak D call: TRBD2 (6 bases). The CDR3 sequence is 15 residues long. Germline-derived CDR1 and CDR2 are SGHRS and YFSETQ. CDR3 DNA sequence: TGCGCGAGCAGCTTGGGGGAGGCAGGTGCCTACGAGCAGTACTTC. This translates into CASSLGEAGAYEQYF.

Many counts were recorded for this clone. V is TRBV6-1 and J is TRBJ2-1; 10 bases align to TRBD2. Germline V gene lookup returns CDR1 MNHNS and CDR2 SASEGT. This CDR3 is 16 amino acids long. Unmatched junction bases numbered 8, after V lost 5 bases and J lost 4 bases. CDR3 DNA sequence: TGTGCCAGCAGTATAAGCGGGAGGGGCCCTTACAATGAGCAGTTCTTC. This encodes CASSISGRGPYNEQFF.

The chain uses TRBV5-1 and TRBJ1-3; 10 bases line up with TRBD1. The V gene end was trimmed by 4 bases and the J gene end by 8 bases; junction bases not matched to a gene: 3. The CDR3 extends over 13 amino acids. Germline assignment: CDR1 SGHRS and CDR2 YFSETQ. The CDR3 region is CASSPGTGDTIYF. CDR3 DNA sequence: TGCGCCAGCAGCCCTGGGACAGGGGACACCATATATTTT.

This clone was found a few times. The chain couples TRBV6-1 to TRBJ1-2, with D possibly matching TRBD1 (5 bases). Trimming shortened V by 8 bases and J by 0 bases, and 10 bases separated the two germline ends. In germline, CDR1 is MNHNS, CDR2 SASEGT. The CDR3 contains 13 residues. CDR3 protein: CASLTGSNYGYTF. The CDR3 DNA is TGTGCCAGCCTTACAGGATCTAACTATGGCTACACCTTC.

This clone was seen at least ten times. The chain combines TRBV6-5 with TRBJ2-1; the match to TRBD2 covers 7 bases. V lost 4 bases and J lost 7; bases outside the gene matches: 7. Per germline, CDR1 MNHEY and CDR2 SVGAGI. The CDR3 totals 14 residues. The CDR3 bases are TGTGCCAGCAGTTTGAGGGAGGGATGGAATGAGCAGTTCTTC. Encoded protein: CASSLREGWNEQFF.

This clone has just a few counts. This chain joins TRBV28 and TRBJ2-7, with D maybe TRBD1 (5 bases). V lost 6 bases and J lost 0, with 15 bases in between. The CDR3 covers 15 residues. CDR1 MDHEN and CDR2 SYDVKM come from the germline V gene. The CDR3 region is CASRPPSDNSYEQYF. CDR3 in DNA: TGTGCCAGCAGACCCCCTTCGGACAACTCCTACGAGCAGTACTTC.

The table lists this clone with many counts. This chain joins TRBV7-3 and TRBJ1-1, with unresolved D. Germline V gene data show CDR1 as SGHTA and CDR2 as FQGTGA. Trimming shortened V by 0 bases and J by 0 bases, and 5 bases separated the two germline ends. The CDR3 length is 14 residues. For the CDR3, the DNA is TGTGCCAGCAGCTTAACATTGGTGAACACTGAAGCTTTCTTT. Residues: CASSLTLVNTEAFF.

This clone was recorded at least ten times. This chain joins TRBV2 and TRBJ2-3; TRBD2 matches 9 bases. J lost 3 bases, V lost 2 bases, and 3 bases had no gene match. This CDR3 is built from 15 residues. Germline V gene lookup returns CDR1 SNHLY and CDR2 FYNNEI. For the CDR3, the DNA is TGTGCCAGCAGTGAACGTAGCGGGAGAACAGATACGCAGTATTTT. This sequence encodes CASSERSGRTDTQYF.

This clone was counted at least ten times. In DNA, the CDR3 is TGTGCCTGGCTAAAAGACGGGGGCGGCTACACCTTC. It specifies CAWLKDGGGYTF. The chain couples TRBV30 to TRBJ1-2; D possibly corresponds to TRBD1 (6 bases). The CDR3 is 12 amino acids. V was trimmed by 5 bases and J by 8 bases, leaving 15 bases between them. From germline, CDR1 is GTSNPN and CDR2 SVGIG (reference sequence).

As to this clone: A much bigger clone sits one base away, suggesting this may be a read error. The CDR3 loop reads CSAEGRSWDNQPQHF. CDR3 DNA sequence: TGCAGTGCAGAGGGCCGCTCGTGGGACAATCAGCCCCAGCATTTT. The chain employs TRBV20-1 and TRBJ1-5; D is unclear. Trimming took 6 bases from V and 3 from J, leaving 18 bases between them. Germline assignment: CDR1 DFQATT and CDR2 SNEGSKA (reference sequence). CDR3 length: 15 amino acids.

This clone was seen more than once but under ten times. Its ends do not fully match the called genes, so a read error is possible. This chain joins TRBV11-1 and TRBJ2-2, with 14 bases that match TRBD2. CDR1 is SGHAT, CDR2 FQDESV, per germline (reference sequence). This CDR3 region has 17 residues. The CDR3: CASSLAGTSGSTGELFF. CDR3 coding DNA: TGTGCCAGCAGCCTAGCAGGGACTAGCGGGAGTACCGGGGAGCTGTTTTTT.

In this sample, this clone turned up a few times. CDR3 protein: CSVNGGGVETQYF. CDR3 coding DNA: TGCAGCGTTAATGGGGGGGGTGTAGAGACCCAGTACTTC. This chain joins TRBV29-1 and TRBJ2-5; 7 bases match TRBD2. Trimming removed 5 bases from V and 4 bases from J; junction bases left unmatched: 7. The germline CDR1 and CDR2 sequences are SQVTM and ANQGSEA. The CDR3 loop spans 13 amino acids.

This clone was found many times. This sequence joins TRBV7-9 and TRBJ1-5; D not certain. The CDR3 loop spans 14 amino acids. With 5 bases removed from V and 7 bases from J, the gap between germline ends came to 15 bases. CDR1 SEHNR and CDR2 FQNEAQ come from the germline V gene (reference sequence). The CDR3 nucleotides read TGTGCCAGCAGCCCTGGCAGCGCCAGCCAGCCCCAGCATTTT. This encodes CASSPGSASQPQHF.

On this clone: This could be a read error, since a much larger clone is one nucleotide away. The V and J genes are TRBV19 and TRBJ1-5; tentative D call: TRBD1 (5 bases). V lost 10 bases and J lost 5, with 12 bases in between. CDR3 length: 12 residues. Germline values: CDR1 LNHDA, CDR2 SQIVND (reference sequence). CDR3 nucleotides: TGTGCCACGGGGGGGGGACATCAGCCCCAGCATTTT. Its protein product is CATGGGHQPQHF.

This clone was observed many times. The gene calls are TRBV30 and TRBJ1-2; a possible D gene is TRBD1 (6 bases). Deletions cut 3 bases from V and 4 bases from J, with 15 bases between. CDR1 and CDR2 from the germline V gene are GTSNPN and SVGIG (reference sequence). The CDR3 extends over 14 amino acids. The CDR3 region has the DNA TGTGCCTGGAGGGCACAGGGTTCGGCCTATGGCTACACCTTC. Amino acids: CAWRAQGSAYGYTF. The variable domain in full, completed from reference TRBV30 and TRBJ1-2, reads SQTIHQWPATLVQPVGSPLSLECTVEGTSNPNLYWYRQAAGRGLQLLFYSVGIGQISSEVPQNLSASRPQDRQFILSSKKLLLSDSGFYLCAWRAQGSAYGYTFGSGTRLTVV.

This clone occurred many times. The chain combines TRBV10-1 with TRBJ2-7, with 10 bases lining up with TRBD2. The CDR3 runs to 16 residues. Germline CDR1 is WNHNN and CDR2 is SYGVQD (reference sequence). V lost 2 bases, J lost 3 bases, and 7 bases stayed unmatched. The CDR3 coding sequence is TGCGCCAGCAGTGAGGGGGTAGCGGGAGGCCTCTACGAGCAGTACTTC. Its protein product is CASSEGVAGGLYEQYF.

This clone has a count of ten or more. Other DNA sequences in this sample translate to the same CDR3. CDR3 loop: CASSPRTGSGYTF. The CDR3 DNA follows: TGTGCCAGCTCACCACGGACAGGCTCTGGCTACACCTTC. The chain is built from TRBV18 and TRBJ1-2; 7 nucleotides match TRBD1. V lost 1 base to trimming and J lost 7 bases; unmatched junction nucleotides: 3. This CDR3 has 13 amino acids. The germline V gene has CDR1 KGHSH and CDR2 LQKENI.

This clone appeared a few times. The rearrangement links TRBV5-4 to TRBJ2-1, with TRBD2 matching 11 bases. Germline V gene data show CDR1 as SGHNT and CDR2 as YYREEE (reference sequence). This CDR3 region has 16 residues. The J segment lost 9 bases and the V segment lost 0 bases, leaving 8 bases of the junction unmatched. CDR3 coding DNA: TGTGCCAGCAGCTTGGTTGGTAGCGGGGGGGCTAGTGAGCAGTTCTTC. Translating gives CASSLVGSGGASEQFF. The full variable domain, with the rest looked up from reference TRBV5-4 and TRBJ2-1, is ETGVTQSPTHLIKTRGQQVTLRCSSQSGHNTVSWYQQALGQGPQFIFQYYREEENGRGNFPPRFSGLQFPNYSSELNVNALELDDSALYLCASSLVGSGGASEQFFGPGTRLTVL.

This clone was seen many times. The chain carries TRBV4-2 and TRBJ2-1; 8 bases are shared with TRBD2. V was clipped by 3 bases and J by 9 bases; unmatched bases: 7. The CDR3 totals 14 residues. Germline CDR1 reads LGHNA; CDR2 reads YNFKEQ. Here the CDR3 DNA reads TGTGCCAGCAGCCAGAGCGGGAGAACGGGTGAGCAGTTCTTC. It yields the protein CASSQSGRTGEQFF.

The chain recombines TRBV7-9 with TRBJ2-5; possible D gene TRBD2, 5 bases. The germline gives CDR1 SEHNR, CDR2 FQNEAQ (reference sequence). V was cut by 1 base and J by 1 base, with 10 bases left in between. The CDR3 is 15 amino acids. For the CDR3, the DNA is TGTGCCAGCAGCTTAGGTCGTGGACTCCAAGAGACCCAGTACTTC. This encodes CASSLGRGLQETQYF. The whole variable domain, remainder taken from reference TRBV7-9 and TRBJ2-5, is DTGVSQNPRHKITKRGQNVTFRCDPISEHNRLYWYRQTLGQGPEFLTYFQNEAQLEKSRLLSDRFSAERPKGSFSTLEIQRTEQGDSAMYLCASSLGRGLQETQYFGPGTRLLVL.

Only a few counts were recorded for this clone. This rearrangement joins TRBV6-1 to TRBJ1-3; D remains unclear. Germline V gene lookup returns CDR1 MNHNS and CDR2 SASEGT. The V gene lost 2 bases and the J gene lost 1 base, with 9 bases spanning the gap. The CDR3 consists of 15 residues. CDR3 nucleotide sequence: TGTGCCAGCAGTGAATGGATGGAATCTGGAAACACCATATATTTT. It is translated as CASSEWMESGNTIYF.